This passage covers 27 T cell receptor beta chains from one sample sequenced in a study of control samples from healthy donors and cancer patients. TCRdb's copy holds only in-frame clones and misses some; the assay was immunoSEQ multiplex PCR. This table holds 100,000 to 150,000 clones, around 90% found once. What was sequenced was blood. These receptors all come from a man between 18 and 29 years old in good health.

V usage is TRBV2 and J usage is TRBJ2-3, with 12 bases fitting TRBD2. CDR1 and CDR2 (germline): SNHLY, FYNNEI. The CDR3 is 15 residues long. V lost 6 bases, J lost 4 bases, and 5 bases stayed unmatched. For the CDR3, the DNA is TGTGCCAGCAGCCCGACTAGCGGGGGCGCAGATACGCAGTATTTT. This sequence encodes CASSPTSGGADTQYF.

This chain joins TRBV15 and TRBJ1-1; a possible D gene is TRBD1 (5 bases). The CDR3 spans 13 residues. The germline CDR1 and CDR2 sequences are LNHNV and YYDKDF (reference sequence). Trimming left V 8 bases short and J 1 base short, with 11 bases between. The CDR3 DNA reads TGTGCCACCGGGGGGACGGGGAACACTGAAGCTTTCTTT. This codes for CATGGTGNTEAFF.

The chain uses TRBV9 and TRBJ2-6; D gene uncertain. Germline-derived CDR1 and CDR2 are SGDLS and YYNGEE. The CDR3 length is 15 residues. The ends were cut back, 3 bases at V and 1 base at J, with 8 bases in the middle. CDR3 nucleotide sequence: TGTGCCAGCAGCGGCCTCTGGTCTGGGGCCAACGTCCTGACTTTC. Translated: CASSGLWSGANVLTF. Combining the CDR3 with reference TRBV9 and TRBJ2-6 gives the whole variable domain DSGVTQTPKHLITATGQRVTLRCSPRSGDLSVYWYQQSLDQGLQFLIQYYNGEERAKGNILERFSAQQFPDLHSELNLSSLELGDSALYFCASSGLWSGANVLTFGAGSRLTVL.

This clone showed up just once. The rearrangement uses TRBV4-2 and TRBJ2-3; 9 nucleotides align to TRBD1. The CDR3 is 16 amino acids. Germline CDR1 reads LGHNA; CDR2 reads YNFKEQ. The ends lost 2 bases at V and 6 bases at J; junction bases unmatched: 9. The CDR3 nucleotides read TGTGCCAGCAGCCAAAGACAGGGGGGCCCAGGGGATACGCAGTATTTT. It specifies CASSQRQGGPGDTQYF.

The rearrangement links TRBV6-6 to TRBJ2-5; D might be TRBD2 (7 bases). Between the trimmed V and J ends, which lost 2 bases and 5 bases, there was a span of 12 bases. Germline V gene lookup returns CDR1 MNHNY and CDR2 SVGAGI (reference sequence). This CDR3 has 14 amino acids. The CDR3 loop is CASSYGGGAETQYF. For the CDR3, the DNA is TGTGCCAGCAGTTACGGAGGGGGGGCTGAGACCCAGTACTTC.

Details on this clone: A much bigger clone sits one base away, suggesting this may be a read error. The chain combines TRBV6-5 with TRBJ1-2; TRBD1 matches at 7 bases. Looked up from germline, CDR1 is MNHEY and CDR2 is SVGAGI. The V segment lost 4 bases and the J segment 2 bases; nucleotides outside the gene matches: 1. The CDR3 spans 13 residues. Written as DNA, the CDR3 is TGTGCCAGCAGTTCGGGACAGAACTATGGCTACACCTTC. It translates to CASSSGQNYGYTF.

This clone has a handful of counts. The chain couples TRBV5-6 to TRBJ1-1, with D perhaps TRBD1 (5 bases). The ends were cut back, 2 bases at V and 6 bases at J, with 14 bases in the middle. This CDR3 has 14 residues. CDR1 and CDR2 (germline): SGHDT, YYEEEE. CDR3 loop: CASSFRAGLPEAFF. CDR3 in DNA: TGTGCCAGCAGCTTCAGGGCAGGGCTCCCTGAAGCTTTCTTT.

The chain recombines TRBV11-3 with TRBJ2-1; 7 bases are a match to TRBD1. Germline V gene sequence: CDR1 SGHNT, CDR2 YENEEA. The CDR3 totals 13 residues. With 4 bases clipped from V and 7 bases from J, the junction kept 4 bases outside the gene matches. The CDR3 DNA is TGTGCCAGCAGCTCCGGGACAGTTAATGAGCAGTTCTTC. As protein: CASSSGTVNEQFF.

The chain combines TRBV12-3 or TRBV12-4 with TRBJ1-6, with 8 positions matching TRBD1. Germline trimming cut 6 bases from V and 9 bases from J; bases unmatched to any gene: 4. The CDR3 sequence is 13 residues long. The CDR3 sequence: CASRSGGPSPLHF. CDR3 coding DNA: TGTGCCAGCAGATCAGGGGGCCCTTCACCCCTCCACTTT.

The chain links TRBV11-2 to TRBJ2-6; no clear D. V lost 1 base, J lost 0 bases, and 4 bases lay in between. CDR1 and CDR2 (germline): SGHAT, FQNNGV. The CDR3 runs to 15 residues. The CDR3 coding sequence is TGTGCCAGCAGCTTAGCTTTCTCTGGGGCCAACGTCCTGACTTTC. Its protein product is CASSLAFSGANVLTF.

Turning to this clone: Other DNA sequences from this sample encode an identical CDR3 as well. V is TRBV12-3 or TRBV12-4 and J is TRBJ1-1, with D unclear. This CDR3 spans 13 amino acids. Deletions cut 1 base from V and 1 base from J, with 4 bases between. The CDR3 DNA follows: TGTGCCAGCAGTTTAGTGGGGAACACTGAAGCTTTCTTT. It encodes CASSLVGNTEAFF.

The chain couples TRBV11-1 to TRBJ2-3; TRBD2 matches 8 bases. The CDR3 length is 15 residues. Unmatched junction bases numbered 6, after V lost 2 bases and J lost 5 bases. CDR1 is SGHAT and CDR2 is FQDESV in the germline V gene (reference sequence). CDR3 coding DNA: TGTGCCAGCAGCTTAACGGGGGGGACGGGAGATACGCAGTATTTT. This codes for CASSLTGGTGDTQYF.

The gene calls are TRBV28 and TRBJ2-7, with D uncertain. Per the germline V gene, CDR1 is MDHEN and CDR2 is SYDVKM. The CDR3 extends over 11 amino acids. With 2 bases removed from V and 5 bases from J, the gap between germline ends came to 4 bases. CDR3 loop: CASSLRDEQYF. Written as DNA, the CDR3 is TGTGCCAGCAGTTTAAGGGACGAGCAGTACTTC.

The rearrangement uses TRBV6-6 and TRBJ1-1; no firm D call. CDR1 is MNHNY and CDR2 is SVGAGI in the germline V gene (reference sequence). The CDR3 runs 15 residues. Deletions cut 7 bases from V and 0 bases from J, with 15 bases between. CDR3 amino acids: CASTPRSKMNTEAFF. CDR3 coding DNA: TGTGCCAGCACCCCCCGATCGAAAATGAACACTGAAGCTTTCTTT.

J is TRBJ2-7 and V is TRBV7-9; TRBD1 matches 7 bases. Germline V gives CDR1 SEHNR, CDR2 FQNEAQ (reference sequence). CDR3 length equals 14 residues. Unmatched junction bases numbered 4, after V lost 2 bases and J lost 3 bases. The CDR3 loop reads CASSLTGVLYEQYF. The CDR3 nucleotides are TGTGCCAGCAGCTTAACAGGGGTCCTCTACGAGCAGTACTTC.

This clone occurred once. The chain links TRBV6-2 or TRBV6-3 to TRBJ2-7; TRBD1 might be the D (5 bases). CDR1 is MNHEY, CDR2 SVGEGT, per germline. Trimming left V 6 bases short and J 2 bases short, with 8 bases between. The CDR3 has 12 amino acids. In DNA form, the CDR3 reads TGTGCCAGCAGCGACAGAGCCTACGAGCAGTACTTC. This gives the protein CASSDRAYEQYF.

This clone was seen just once. The CDR3 DNA is TGTGCCAGCAGCGTAGGAAGGGGGCCGGCTGAAGCTTTCTTT. Translation: CASSVGRGPAEAFF. This chain links TRBV9 with TRBJ1-1, with 7 positions matching TRBD1. Germline V CDR1 and CDR2: SGDLS, YYNGEE. This CDR3 spans 14 amino acids. The junction had 5 bases not matched to a gene; V was cut back by 0 bases and J by 6 bases.

This clone was observed a single time. The chain recombines TRBV9 with TRBJ2-1; 14 nucleotides match TRBD2. This CDR3 comprises 19 residues. Trimming at V came to 3 bases and at J to 1 base, leaving 9 bases not matched to a gene. Germline CDR1 SGDLS, CDR2 YYNGEE. CDR3 loop: CASSAGTSGGRVSYNEQFF. CDR3 nucleotide sequence: TGTGCCAGCAGCGCCGGGACTAGCGGGGGAAGGGTGTCCTACAATGAGCAGTTCTTC.

V and J are TRBV18 and TRBJ2-2; TRBD2 is a possible D gene (5 bases). This CDR3 has 16 residues. The ends were cut back, 2 bases at V and 0 bases at J, with 10 bases in the middle. Germline V CDR1 and CDR2: KGHSH, LQKENI. CDR3 in amino acids: CASSPGGLPNTGELFF. The CDR3, as DNA: TGTGCCAGCTCACCAGGAGGCCTCCCGAACACCGGGGAGCTGTTTTTT.

CDR3: CASTGQGLNNEQFF. CDR3 DNA sequence: TGTGCCAGCACAGGACAGGGCCTCAACAATGAGCAGTTCTTC. V is TRBV7-9 and J is TRBJ2-1, with 8 bases that match TRBD1. Germline trimming cut 7 bases from V and 5 bases from J; bases unmatched to any gene: 7. CDR3 length: 14 amino acids. CDR1 is SEHNR and CDR2 is FQNEAQ in the germline V gene (reference sequence).

The chain is built from TRBV5-1 and TRBJ1-4; D gene uncertain. Trimming removed 5 bases from V and 8 bases from J, with 10 bases in between. The CDR3 has 12 residues. Germline-derived CDR1 and CDR2 are SGHRS and YFSETQ. The CDR3 coding sequence is TGCGCCAGCAGGGGCGACGAGGAAAAACTGTTTTTT. It is translated as CASRGDEEKLFF.

CDR3 bases: TGTGCCAGCAGCCCCAGAGGGGAGGAGGGTGAGCAGTTCTTC. Residues: CASSPRGEEGEQFF. This chain connects TRBV7-9 to TRBJ2-1; a possible D gene is TRBD2 (6 bases). The CDR3 covers 14 residues. The germline V and J ends were trimmed by 5 bases and 9 bases, with 17 bases remaining between them. Germline V gene lookup returns CDR1 SEHNR and CDR2 FQNEAQ (reference sequence). The full variable domain, its missing parts supplied by reference TRBV7-9 and TRBJ2-1, is DTGVSQNPRHKITKRGQNVTFRCDPISEHNRLYWYRQTLGQGPEFLTYFQNEAQLEKSRLLSDRFSAERPKGSFSTLEIQRTEQGDSAMYLCASSPRGEEGEQFFGPGTRLTVL.

This rearrangement joins TRBV7-3 to TRBJ2-5; TRBD2 aligns across 8 bases. Germline CDR1 SGHTA, CDR2 FQGTGA. The CDR3 extends over 14 amino acids. V was pared by 4 bases and J by 2 bases, with 3 bases of the junction left unmatched. The CDR3 loop is CASSSGGFQETQYF. The CDR3 DNA reads TGTGCCAGCAGCTCGGGGGGGTTTCAAGAGACCCAGTACTTC. The full variable domain, in which reference TRBV7-3 and TRBJ2-5 provide the parts outside the CDR3, is GAGVSQTPSNKVTEKGKYVELRCDPISGHTALYWYRQSLGQGPEFLIYFQGTGAADDSGLPNDRFFAVRPEGSVSTLKIQRTERGDSAVYLCASSSGGFQETQYFGPGTRLLVL.

The chain uses TRBV2 and TRBJ1-4, with 12 bases matching TRBD1. Germline CDR1 and CDR2: SNHLY and FYNNEI. CDR3 size: 14 residues. The trim removed 6 bases at V and 7 bases at J, leaving 3 bases unmatched. The CDR3 region is CASRGTGGGEKLFF. CDR3 in DNA: TGTGCCAGCAGGGGGACAGGGGGCGGTGAAAAACTGTTTTTT.

The chain links TRBV3-1 (or the pseudogene TRBV3-2) to TRBJ2-7; tentatively, D is TRBD1 (6 bases). The germline gives CDR1 LGHDT, CDR2 YNNKEL (reference sequence). This CDR3 has 13 amino acids. V was shortened by 1 base and J by 9 bases, with 13 bases between the two germline ends. The CDR3 sequence: CASSQGGLGGQYF. As DNA, the CDR3 is TGTGCCAGCAGCCAAGGGGGGCTGGGCGGGCAGTACTTC.

CDR3 DNA sequence: TGTGCCAGCAGCCCTAGAGGGGGGGTGAGGAACACTGAAGCTTTCTTT. The encoded protein is CASSPRGGVRNTEAFF. The chain employs TRBV7-2 and TRBJ1-1, with D perhaps matching TRBD1 (6 bases). Trimming pared 5 bases from V and 1 base from J, leaving 17 bases between. CDR1 is SGHTA, CDR2 FQGNSA, per germline. This CDR3 is 16 amino acids long.

The chain combines TRBV5-1 with TRBJ2-1; TRBD2 might be the D (5 bases). The germline V gene encodes CDR1 SGHRS and CDR2 YFSETQ. The V end was cut by 2 bases, the J end by 7 bases, with 19 bases between. The CDR3 length is 16 residues. The CDR3: CASSLGPSKDGNEQFF. Here the CDR3 DNA reads TGCGCCAGCAGCTTAGGCCCTAGCAAAGATGGTAATGAGCAGTTCTTC.